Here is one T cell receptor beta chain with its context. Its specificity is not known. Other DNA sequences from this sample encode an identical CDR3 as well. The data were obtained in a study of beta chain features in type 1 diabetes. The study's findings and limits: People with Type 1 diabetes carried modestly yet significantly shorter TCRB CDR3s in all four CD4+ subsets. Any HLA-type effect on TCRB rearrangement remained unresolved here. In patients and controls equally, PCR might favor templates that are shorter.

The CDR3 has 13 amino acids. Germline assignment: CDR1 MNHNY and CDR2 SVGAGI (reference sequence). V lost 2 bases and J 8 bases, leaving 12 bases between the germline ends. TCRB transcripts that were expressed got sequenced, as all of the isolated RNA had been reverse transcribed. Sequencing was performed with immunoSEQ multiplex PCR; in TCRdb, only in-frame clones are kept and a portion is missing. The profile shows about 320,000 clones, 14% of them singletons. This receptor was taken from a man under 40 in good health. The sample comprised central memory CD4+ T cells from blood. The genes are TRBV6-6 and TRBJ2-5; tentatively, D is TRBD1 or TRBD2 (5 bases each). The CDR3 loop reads CASSYGTRETQYF. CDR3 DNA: TGTGCCAGCAGTTACGGGACCCGAGAAACCCAGTACTTC.